These T cell receptor beta chains were read from a single sample in a study of blood T cell repertoires in COVID-19. Sequencing used immunoSEQ multiplex PCR; TCRdb keeps in-frame clones, though not all of them. Among fewer than 180,000 clones listed, approximately 83% were seen once. The sequencing input was peripheral blood. These receptors all come from a man aged 65 to 85 with acute or convalescent COVID-19. Each CDR3 is given with its conserved first and last residue. D genes are given only for firm matches. Size tells how often a clone was seen (once, few, many) or the class of an expanded clone, and some rows leave it out.

>NA|18|NA|TRBV4-1|TRBJ1-6
CASSQEGLGNREGSPLHF
TGCGCCAGCAGCCAAGAGGGCCTAGGGAACAGGGAAGGGTCACCCCTCCACTTT
>NA|13|NA|TRBV15|TRBJ2-1
CATSAGPYNEQFF
TGTGCCACCAGCGCGGGACCCTACAATGAGCAGTTCTTC
>NA|16|once|TRBV11-3|TRBJ2-1
CASSLGGGGSYNEQFF
TGTGCCAGCAGCTTAGGGGGAGGGGGTTCCTACAATGAGCAGTTCTTC
>TRBD1|14|NA|TRBV7-3|TRBJ1-2
CASSPTGGAKGYTF
TGTGCCAGCAGCCCGACAGGGGGCGCGAAGGGCTACACCTTC
>TRBD2|18|NA|TRBV11-3|TRBJ2-1
CASSLGLAGGGAYNEQFF
TGTGCCAGCAGCTTAGGACTAGCGGGAGGGGGGGCCTACAATGAGCAGTTCTTC
>NA|13|NA|TRBV12-3/TRBV12-4|TRBJ2-7
CASTTTGINEQYF
TGTGCCAGCACTACCACAGGGATCAACGAGCAGTACTTC
>NA|16|once|TRBV10-3|TRBJ1-5
CAISDIGGLGNQPQHF
TGTGCCATCAGTGATATCGGGGGTCTGGGCAATCAGCCCCAGCATTTT
>NA|15|NA|TRBV10-3|TRBJ1-6
CATHRDTLYNSPLHF
TGTGCCACGCACCGGGACACTCTTTACAATTCACCCCTCCACTTT
>NA|14|NA|TRBV5-1|TRBJ1-6
CASSLVRGISPLHF
TGCGCCAGCAGCTTGGTTAGGGGCATCTCACCCCTCCACTTT
>NA|14|NA|TRBV7-6|TRBJ2-7
CASSPSRVAFEQYF
TGTGCCAGCAGCCCGAGCAGGGTAGCCTTCGAGCAGTACTTC
>NA|15|NA|TRBV19|TRBJ1-5
CASSIVMAGDQPQHF
TGTGCCAGTAGTATCGTGATGGCAGGGGATCAGCCCCAGCATTTT
>NA|15|NA|TRBV28|TRBJ2-5
CASSPPVGETETQYF
TGTGCCAGCAGTCCCCCGGTCGGTGAGACTGAGACCCAGTACTTC
>TRBD2|16|NA|TRBV5-4|TRBJ2-2
CASSLVAGGNTGELFF
TGTGCCAGCAGCTTGGTGGCGGGAGGGAACACCGGGGAGCTGTTTTTT
>NA|12|NA|TRBV10-1|TRBJ1-4
CAYKGFNEKLFF
TGCGCCTACAAGGGGTTTAATGAAAAACTGTTTTTT
>NA|15|NA|TRBV5-1|TRBJ2-5
CASSLAGWAQETQYF
TGCGCCAGCAGCTTGGCAGGGTGGGCTCAAGAGACCCAGTACTTC
>TRBD2|15|NA|TRBV5-1|TRBJ2-7
CASSLGVAGPYEQYF
TGCGCCAGCAGCTTGGGAGTAGCGGGACCTTACGAGCAGTACTTC
>TRBD2|14|NA|TRBV19|TRBJ2-1
CASSIGLAGNEQFF
TGTGCCAGTAGTATTGGACTAGCGGGGAATGAGCAGTTCTTC
>NA|13|NA|TRBV28|TRBJ2-7
CASTNRVSYEQYF
TGTGCCAGCACTAACAGGGTGTCCTACGAGCAGTACTTC